Sequencing of this T cell receptor (beta chain) was carried out in a study of CD4 T cells in relation to SARS-CoV-2 and coronaviruses. The V end lost 5 bases, the J end lost 0 bases, and 14 bases lay between the germline ends. Looked up from germline, CDR1 is SGHAT and CDR2 is FQDESV (reference sequence). The CDR3 has 16 amino acids. Before the COVID-19 pandemic, during about 2011-2019, CD4+ T cells were taken from unexposed donors. The cells were cultured for approximately ten days before CD4+ T cells were isolated. Cells permitting, SARS-CoV-2 S/N and four cold-coronavirus spikes were tested on unexposed-donor CD4+ T cells. Clones were sequenced by immunoSEQ multiplex PCR, and TCRdb holds only the in-frame ones, with some missing. The top ten clones hold roughly a quarter of a sample with 25,000 to 30,000 clones, 74% of them seen once. As regards this clone: Antigen specificity is unknown.

The receptor comes from a human donor in good health. The chain recombines TRBV11-1 with TRBJ1-3; D is uncertain. The source material was CD4+ T cells from PBMCs, cultured in vitro. CDR3 DNA sequence: TGTGCCAGCAGCCGAAGCGGATGGGTCTCTGGAAACACCATATATTTT. Translating gives CASSRSGWVSGNTIYF.